Shown below are 19 T cell receptor beta chains from a single sample sequenced in a study of post-analysis software for immune sequencing data. Each TCR beta cDNA library carried unique molecular identifiers. MiXCR, applied by TCRdb to the PCR reads, yields one record per CDR3 protein. The sample lists around 150,000 distinct CDR3 sequences; around 36% were seen once. The sample in question was blood, obtained after autologous hematopoietic stem cell transplantation. Receptor source: a girl aged 5 to 17 with multiple sclerosis.

There are a few counts of this clonotype. The chain has TRBV2 and TRBJ2-1, with 8 nucleotides matching TRBD1. Trimming removed 1 base from V and 9 bases from J; junction bases left unmatched: 8. CDR1 is SNHLY and CDR2 is FYNNEI in the germline V gene. The CDR3 has 15 amino acids. CDR3 nucleotides: TGTGCCAGCAGTGAAGAACAGGGGGATATGGTTGAGCAGTTCTTC. This codes for CASSEEQGDMVEQFF.

This clonotype has only a few counts. The V gene is TRBV11-3, the J gene TRBJ1-3; TRBD1 is a possible D gene (5 bases). Per the germline V gene, CDR1 is SGHNT and CDR2 is YENEEA. With 7 bases removed from V and 0 bases from J, the gap between germline ends came to 22 bases. The CDR3 loop spans 18 amino acids. The CDR3 nucleotides read TGTGCCAGCACCATGGACAACCTCGGAGAAAGCTCTGGAAACACCATATATTTT. Translation gives CASTMDNLGESSGNTIYF.

The J gene is TRBJ2-7, the V gene TRBV20-1, with TRBD1 identical over 7 bases. There are 11 residues in the CDR3. The ends lost 6 bases at V and 5 bases at J; junction bases unmatched: 4. From germline, CDR1 is DFQATT and CDR2 SNEGSKA (reference sequence). The CDR3 region has the DNA TGCAGTGCAACGACAGGGCACGAGCAGTACTTC. Protein product: CSATTGHEQYF.

J is TRBJ2-1 and V is TRBV29-1, with TRBD1 identical over 10 bases. With V trimmed by 7 bases and J by 7 bases, 16 bases remained unmatched. The CDR3 covers 16 residues. Germline V gene data show CDR1 as SQVTM and CDR2 as ANQGSEA. This CDR3 reads CSGGMLKGQGPNEQFF. The DNA of the CDR3 is TGCAGCGGGGGAATGTTGAAGGGACAGGGGCCTAATGAGCAGTTCTTC.

This clonotype occurred a few times. The chain has TRBV6-6 and TRBJ2-3, with D unclear. CDR3 length: 13 residues. V gave up 7 bases and J gave up 3 bases, with 11 bases separating them. CDR1 MNHNY and CDR2 SVGAGI come from the germline V gene (reference sequence). CDR3 sequence reads: CASKEIATDTQYF. The DNA of the CDR3 is TGTGCCAGCAAGGAAATCGCGACAGATACGCAGTATTTT.

The chain uses TRBV2 and TRBJ2-4; possibly TRBD1 for D (5 bases). The CDR3 is 16 residues long. Germline CDR1 SNHLY, CDR2 FYNNEI. V was pared by 2 bases and J by 1 base, with 12 bases between. The CDR3 DNA follows: TGTGCCAGCAGTGAAAGGGGTGATGAGGCCAAAAACATTCAGTACTTC. Protein sequence: CASSERGDEAKNIQYF.

Written as DNA, the CDR3 is TGTGCCAGCACCTTCGGGGCGCGGGAAGGGTACGAGCAGTACTTC. Amino acids: CASTFGAREGYEQYF. The chain has TRBV13 and TRBJ2-7; possibly TRBD2 for D (6 bases). Germline assignment: CDR1 PRHDT and CDR2 FYEKMQ (reference sequence). Trimming took 7 bases from V and 4 from J, leaving 20 bases between them. The CDR3 has 15 amino acids.

This clonotype was seen a handful of times. The chain has TRBV7-9 and TRBJ2-1; 9 bases are a match to TRBD2. The CDR3 is 15 residues long. The V segment lost 2 bases and the J segment 5 bases; nucleotides outside the gene matches: 4. Germline-derived CDR1 and CDR2 are SEHNR and FQNEAQ (reference sequence). The DNA for the CDR3 is TGTGCCAGCAGCTTATCGCGGGAGGGCAACAATGAGCAGTTCTTC. Residues: CASSLSREGNNEQFF.

This sequence joins TRBV10-3 and TRBJ2-5; D is ambiguous. The ends were cut back, 4 bases at V and 5 bases at J, with 11 bases in the middle. This CDR3 is built from 13 residues. CDR1 is ENHRY, CDR2 SYGVKD, per germline. CDR3 protein: CAISVEGYETQYF. CDR3 bases: TGTGCCATCAGTGTAGAAGGGTATGAGACCCAGTACTTC.

Ten or more counts support this clonotype. The chain combines TRBV3-1 with TRBJ2-1; a weak D match, TRBD1 (6 bases). The germline CDR1 and CDR2 sequences are LGHDT and YNNKEL (reference sequence). V lost 4 bases and J 3 bases, leaving 13 bases between the germline ends. The CDR3 covers 15 residues. The CDR3 here is CASSPSGARYNEQFF. The CDR3, as DNA: TGTGCCAGCAGCCCCTCAGGGGCCCGCTACAATGAGCAGTTCTTC.

This chain uses TRBV24-1 with TRBJ1-1, with D possibly TRBD1 on 5 matching bases. The length of the CDR3 is 14 residues. Germline V gene sequence: CDR1 KGHDR, CDR2 SFDVKD. The V end lost 3 bases, the J end lost 0 bases, and 7 bases lay between the germline ends. The CDR3 here is CATSDRQMNTEAFF. Written as DNA, the CDR3 is TGTGCCACCAGTGATAGACAGATGAACACTGAAGCTTTCTTT.

The chain links TRBV7-8 to TRBJ2-2; 7 bases match TRBD2. The junction had 2 bases not matched to a gene; V was cut back by 0 bases and J by 1 base. In germline, CDR1 is SGHVS, CDR2 FQNEAQ. The CDR3 sequence is 16 residues long. The CDR3 bases are TGTGCCAGCAGCTTAGCGGCTAGCGGGAACACCGGGGAGCTGTTTTTT. It is translated as CASSLAASGNTGELFF.

This clonotype was seen a handful of times. The gene calls are TRBV20-1 and TRBJ1-2; TRBD1 is a possible D gene (5 bases). The CDR3 contains 11 residues. The V and J ends lost 5 bases and 4 bases respectively, with 8 bases between them. Germline-derived CDR1 and CDR2 are DFQATT and SNEGSKA (reference sequence). This CDR3 reads CSAGGAYGYTF. DNA of the CDR3: TGCAGTGCTGGAGGGGCCTATGGCTACACCTTC.

V gene TRBV12-3 or TRBV12-4 combines with J gene TRBJ2-3; no reliable D call. The CDR3 spans 16 residues. The V end was cut by 6 bases, the J end by 4 bases, with 20 bases between. Here the CDR3 DNA reads TGTGCCAGCAGCTTAAGGCAACTCATAAGCGCAGATACGCAGTATTTT. This encodes CASSLRQLISADTQYF.

The J gene is TRBJ1-4, the V gene TRBV5-1, with TRBD1 matching 8 bases. J gave up 7 bases and V 3 bases, and 5 bases lay outside the gene matches. CDR1 and CDR2 (germline): SGHRS, YFSETQ. The CDR3 has 14 amino acids. The CDR3 reads CASSSGGLGEKLFF. The CDR3 nucleotides read TGCGCCAGCAGCTCAGGGGGCTTGGGTGAAAAACTGTTTTTT.

CDR3 sequence (DNA): TGCAGTGCTAGAGAGGTGGTCGGGCCTAATTCACCCCTCCACTTT. As protein: CSAREVVGPNSPLHF. V usage is TRBV20-1 and J usage is TRBJ1-6; D not certain. V lost 0 bases, J lost 6 bases, and 12 bases lay in between. The CDR3 runs 15 residues. Germline V gene data show CDR1 as DFQATT and CDR2 as SNEGSKA (reference sequence).

This clonotype came up once. CDR3 protein: CASSYHSTGTEAFF. The CDR3 DNA is TGCGCCAGCAGCTACCACTCCACGGGCACTGAAGCTTTCTTT. V is TRBV5-1 and J is TRBJ1-1, with D hard to call. Germline loops: CDR1 SGHRS, CDR2 YFSETQ. The CDR3 has 14 amino acids. The V and J ends lost 3 bases and 4 bases respectively, with 13 bases between them.

The chain couples TRBV29-1 to TRBJ1-4; possibly TRBD1 for D (6 bases). This CDR3 has 13 residues. V lost 7 bases and J lost 0, with 9 bases in between. The germline V gene has CDR1 SQVTM and CDR2 ANQGSEA. The chain's CDR3 is CSAGHATNEKLFF. The DNA of the CDR3 is TGCAGCGCGGGACACGCAACTAATGAAAAACTGTTTTTT.

The rearrangement links TRBV20-1 to TRBJ1-6, with D possibly being TRBD1 (6 bases). V lost 6 bases, J lost 7 bases, and 13 bases lay in between. The germline V gene encodes CDR1 DFQATT and CDR2 SNEGSKA (reference sequence). This CDR3 comprises 13 residues. CDR3 amino acids: CSAGTGSNSPLHF. The CDR3 DNA is TGCAGTGCCGGTACAGGGTCCAATTCACCCCTCCACTTT.